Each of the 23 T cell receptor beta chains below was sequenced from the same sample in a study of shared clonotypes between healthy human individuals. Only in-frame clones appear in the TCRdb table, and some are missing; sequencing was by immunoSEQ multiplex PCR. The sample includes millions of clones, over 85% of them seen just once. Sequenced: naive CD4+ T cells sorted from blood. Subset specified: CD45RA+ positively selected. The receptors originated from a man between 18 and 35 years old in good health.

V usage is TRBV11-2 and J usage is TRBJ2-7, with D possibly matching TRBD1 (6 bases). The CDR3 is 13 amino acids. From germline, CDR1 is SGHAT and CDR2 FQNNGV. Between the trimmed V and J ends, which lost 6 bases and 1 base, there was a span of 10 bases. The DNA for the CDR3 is TGTGCCAGCAGACGAGACAGGTCCTACGAGCAGTACTTC. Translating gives CASRRDRSYEQYF. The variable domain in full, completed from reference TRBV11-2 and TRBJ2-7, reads EAGVAQSPRYKIIEKRQSVAFWCNPISGHATLYWYQQILGQGPKLLIQFQNNGVVDDSQLPKDRFSAERLKGVDSTLKIQPAKLEDSAVYLCASRRDRSYEQYFGPGTRLTVT.

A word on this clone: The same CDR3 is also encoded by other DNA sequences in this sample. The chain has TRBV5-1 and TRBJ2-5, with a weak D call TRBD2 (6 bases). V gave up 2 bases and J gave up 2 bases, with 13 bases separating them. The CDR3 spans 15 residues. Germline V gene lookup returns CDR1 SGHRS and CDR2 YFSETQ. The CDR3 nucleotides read TGCGCCAGCAGCTTAAGCCAGGGAGGTCAAGAGACCCAGTACTTC. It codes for CASSLSQGGQETQYF.

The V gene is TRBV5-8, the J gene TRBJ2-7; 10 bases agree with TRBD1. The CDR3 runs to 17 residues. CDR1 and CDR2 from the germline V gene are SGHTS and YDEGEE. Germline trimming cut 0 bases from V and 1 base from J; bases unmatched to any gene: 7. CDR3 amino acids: CASSLDWDRGGSYEQYF. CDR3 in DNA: TGTGCCAGCAGCTTGGATTGGGACAGGGGAGGGTCCTACGAGCAGTACTTC.

The CDR3 DNA reads as TGTGCCAGCAGTGAAAGAGGGCGGGAGCTAGATACGCAGTATTTT. Translating it yields CASSERGRELDTQYF. The rearrangement joins TRBV25-1 to TRBJ2-3, with TRBD2 matching over 7 bases. Germline CDR1 reads MGHDK; CDR2 reads SYGVNS. After removal of 2 bases from V and 5 bases from J, the junction contained 7 bases not matched to a gene. The CDR3 is 15 residues long.

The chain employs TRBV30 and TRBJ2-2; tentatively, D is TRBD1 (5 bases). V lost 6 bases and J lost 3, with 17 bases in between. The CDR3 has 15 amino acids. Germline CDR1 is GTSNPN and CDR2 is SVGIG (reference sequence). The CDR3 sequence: CACSDLGVYTGELFF. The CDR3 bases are TGTGCCTGTTCAGATTTAGGGGTTTACACCGGGGAGCTGTTTTTT.

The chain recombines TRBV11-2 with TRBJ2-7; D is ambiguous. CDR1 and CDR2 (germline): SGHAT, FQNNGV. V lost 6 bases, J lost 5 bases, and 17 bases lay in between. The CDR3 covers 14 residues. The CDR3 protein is CASRVLGKGHEQYF. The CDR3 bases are TGTGCCAGCAGGGTATTGGGAAAAGGACACGAGCAGTACTTC.

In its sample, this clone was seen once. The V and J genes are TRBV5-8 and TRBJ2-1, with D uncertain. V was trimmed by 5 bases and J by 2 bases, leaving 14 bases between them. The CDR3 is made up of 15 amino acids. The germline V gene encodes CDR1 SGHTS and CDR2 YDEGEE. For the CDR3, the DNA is TGTGCCAGCAGAAGGGAACCGACGACCTACAATGAGCAGTTCTTC. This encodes CASRREPTTYNEQFF.

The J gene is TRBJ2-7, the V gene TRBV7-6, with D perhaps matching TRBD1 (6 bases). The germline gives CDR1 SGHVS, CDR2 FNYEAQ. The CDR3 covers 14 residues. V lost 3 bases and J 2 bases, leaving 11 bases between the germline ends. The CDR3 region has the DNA TGTGCCAGCAGCTTGGGACACGGCCCCTACGAGCAGTACTTC. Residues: CASSLGHGPYEQYF.

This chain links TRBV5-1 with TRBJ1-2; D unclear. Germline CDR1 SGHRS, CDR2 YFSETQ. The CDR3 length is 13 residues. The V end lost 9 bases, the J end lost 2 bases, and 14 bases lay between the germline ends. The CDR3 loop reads CATRDGGNYGYTF. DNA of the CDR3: TGCGCCACGCGCGACGGCGGAAACTATGGCTACACCTTC.

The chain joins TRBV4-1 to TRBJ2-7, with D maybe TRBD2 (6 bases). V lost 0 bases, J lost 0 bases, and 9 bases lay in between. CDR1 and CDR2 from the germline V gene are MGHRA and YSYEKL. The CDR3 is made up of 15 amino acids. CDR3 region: CASSQEGLNSYEQYF. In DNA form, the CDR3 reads TGCGCCAGCAGCCAAGAGGGACTGAACTCCTACGAGCAGTACTTC.

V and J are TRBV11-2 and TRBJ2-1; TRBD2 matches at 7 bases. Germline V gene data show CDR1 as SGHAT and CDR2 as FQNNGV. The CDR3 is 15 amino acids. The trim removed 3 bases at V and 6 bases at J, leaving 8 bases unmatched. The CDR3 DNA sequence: TGTGCCAGCAGCTTCCAACGACTAGCTGTCAATGAGCAGTTCTTC. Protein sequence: CASSFQRLAVNEQFF.

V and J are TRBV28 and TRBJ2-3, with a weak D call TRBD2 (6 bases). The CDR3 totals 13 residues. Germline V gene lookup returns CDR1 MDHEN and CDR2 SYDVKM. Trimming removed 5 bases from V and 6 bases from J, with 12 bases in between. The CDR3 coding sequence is TGTGCCAGCAGTAGTCCTGGGAGGGATACGCAGTATTTT. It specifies CASSSPGRDTQYF.

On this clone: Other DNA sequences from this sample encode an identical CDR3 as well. The CDR3 DNA sequence: TGTGCCAGCTCACCACCATCGGGCACAGATACGCAGTATTTT. Protein product: CASSPPSGTDTQYF. The chain is built from TRBV18 and TRBJ2-3; D not resolved. The germline V gene has CDR1 KGHSH and CDR2 LQKENI. Trimming left V 0 bases short and J 1 base short, with 5 bases between. The CDR3 is made up of 14 amino acids.

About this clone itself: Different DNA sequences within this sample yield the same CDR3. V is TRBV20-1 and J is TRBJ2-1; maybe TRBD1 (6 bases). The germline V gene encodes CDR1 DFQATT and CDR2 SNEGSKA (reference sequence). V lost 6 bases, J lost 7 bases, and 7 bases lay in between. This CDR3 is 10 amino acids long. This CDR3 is CSATGNEQFF. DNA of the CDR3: TGCAGTGCAACAGGGAATGAGCAGTTCTTC.

CDR3 loop: CASSSEQVSGSPLHF. DNA of the CDR3: TGTGCCAGCAGCAGCGAACAGGTTAGCGGTTCACCCCTCCACTTT. The chain recombines TRBV28 with TRBJ1-6, with D perhaps TRBD1 (5 bases). The germline V and J ends were trimmed by 6 bases and 9 bases, with 18 bases remaining between them. CDR1 is MDHEN, CDR2 SYDVKM, per germline. CDR3 length: 15 residues.

For the CDR3, the DNA is TGCGCCAGCAGCTTGAACACAGGGGGCCTTAACTATGGCTACACCTTC. Its translation: CASSLNTGGLNYGYTF. The chain carries TRBV5-1 and TRBJ1-2, with 9 bases fitting TRBD1. Germline trimming cut 1 base from V and 1 base from J; bases unmatched to any gene: 5. Germline CDR1 and CDR2: SGHRS and YFSETQ. The CDR3 consists of 16 residues.

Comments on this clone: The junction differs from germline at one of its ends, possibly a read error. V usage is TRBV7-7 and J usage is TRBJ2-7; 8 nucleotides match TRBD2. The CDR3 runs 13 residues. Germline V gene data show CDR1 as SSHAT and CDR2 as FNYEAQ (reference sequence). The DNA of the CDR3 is TGTGCTAGCAGCCCCGGGGGGGCCTACGAGCAGTACTTC. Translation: CASSPGGAYEQYF. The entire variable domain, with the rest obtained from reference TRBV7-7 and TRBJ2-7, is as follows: GAGVSQSPRYKVTKRGQDVTLRCDPISSHATLYWYQQALGQGPEFLTYFNYEAQPDKSGLPSDRFSAERPEGSISTLTIQRTEQRDSAMYRCASSPGGAYEQYFGPGTRLTVT.

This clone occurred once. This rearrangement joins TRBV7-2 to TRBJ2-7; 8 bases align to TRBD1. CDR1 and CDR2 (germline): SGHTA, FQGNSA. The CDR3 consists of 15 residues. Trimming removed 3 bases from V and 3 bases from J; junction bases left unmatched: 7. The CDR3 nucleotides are TGTGCCAGCAGCTTCGACAGGGGCCCGATCTACGAGCAGTACTTC. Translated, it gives CASSFDRGPIYEQYF.

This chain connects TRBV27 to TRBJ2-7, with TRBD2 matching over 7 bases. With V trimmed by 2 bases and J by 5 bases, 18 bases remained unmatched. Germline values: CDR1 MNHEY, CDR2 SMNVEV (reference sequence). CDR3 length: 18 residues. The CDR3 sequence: CASSLSGGSQWSRDEQYF. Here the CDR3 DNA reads TGTGCCAGCAGTTTAAGCGGCGGGAGCCAATGGTCGCGCGACGAGCAGTACTTC.

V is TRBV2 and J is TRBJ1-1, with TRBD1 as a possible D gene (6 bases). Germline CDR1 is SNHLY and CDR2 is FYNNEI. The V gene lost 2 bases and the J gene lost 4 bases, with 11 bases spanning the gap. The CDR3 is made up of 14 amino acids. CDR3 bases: TGTGCCAGCAGTGAATCAGGGGTACTCACTGAAGCTTTCTTT. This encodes CASSESGVLTEAFF.

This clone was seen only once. CDR3 nucleotides: TGCGCCAGCAGTTCACAGATATACGAGCAGTACTTC. This gives the protein CASSSQIYEQYF. J is TRBJ2-7 and V is TRBV5-1; D unclear. The germline V and J ends were trimmed by 5 bases and 4 bases, with 10 bases remaining between them. The length of the CDR3 is 12 residues. Germline values: CDR1 SGHRS, CDR2 YFSETQ.

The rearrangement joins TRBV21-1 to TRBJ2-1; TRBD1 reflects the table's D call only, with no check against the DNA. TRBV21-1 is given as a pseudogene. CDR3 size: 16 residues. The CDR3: CASSLGRQGRYNEQFF. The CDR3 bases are TGTGCCAGCAGCCTCGGGCGACAGGGCCGCTACAATGAGCAGTTCTTC.

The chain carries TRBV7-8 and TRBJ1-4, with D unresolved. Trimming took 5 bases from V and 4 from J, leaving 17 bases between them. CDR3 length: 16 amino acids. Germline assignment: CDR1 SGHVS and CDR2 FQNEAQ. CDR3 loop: CASSLELPTYNEKLFF. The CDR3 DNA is TGTGCCAGCAGCCTTGAGCTGCCGACCTATAATGAAAAACTGTTTTTT.